The 17 T cell receptor beta chains below were found in one sample sequenced in a study of identical twins. MiXCR, run by TCRdb on the 5' RACE reads, gives a single entry per CDR3 protein. The table lists about 690,000 distinct CDR3 sequences, approximately 6.1% of them singletons. The source material was naive T cells sorted from blood. Receptor source: a man aged 18 to 29 in good health.

This clonotype was seen ten or more times. The chain combines TRBV5-6 with TRBJ2-2; 9 positions match TRBD1. V lost 1 base, J lost 5 bases, and 3 bases stayed unmatched. Germline CDR1 SGHDT, CDR2 YYEEEE. The CDR3 is 15 residues long. The CDR3 sequence: CASSLWDRETGELFF. Written as DNA, the CDR3 is TGTGCCAGCAGCTTGTGGGACAGGGAGACCGGGGAGCTGTTTTTT. The whole variable domain, remainder taken from reference TRBV5-6 and TRBJ2-2, is DAGVTQSPTHLIKTRGQQVTLRCSPKSGHDTVSWYQQALGQGPQFIFQYYEEEERQRGNFPDRFSGHQFPNYSSELNVNALLLGDSALYLCASSLWDRETGELFFGEGSRLTVL.

This clonotype has ten or more counts. The chain recombines TRBV6-1 with TRBJ1-2, with 9 bases matching TRBD1. Germline-derived CDR1 and CDR2 are MNHNS and SASEGT. This CDR3 is 16 amino acids long. Losses at the gene ends were 1 base for V and 4 bases for J; bases not matched to a gene: 7. The CDR3 nucleotides are TGTGCCAGCAGTGAAGTTGGGACAGGGTCCGTCTATGGCTACACCTTC. Protein sequence: CASSEVGTGSVYGYTF.

This clonotype was observed many times. V and J are TRBV28 and TRBJ2-1; D uncertain. V was shortened by 5 bases and J by 10 bases, with 15 bases between the two germline ends. Germline CDR1 is MDHEN and CDR2 is SYDVKM. The CDR3 contains 13 residues. The CDR3 coding sequence is TGTGCCAGCAGTACCCCGTCCCCTCCGGAGCAGTTCTTC. It is translated as CASSTPSPPEQFF.

The V gene is TRBV29-1, the J gene TRBJ1-1; D is unresolved. This CDR3 comprises 13 residues. Germline loops: CDR1 SQVTM, CDR2 ANQGSEA. V was pared by 3 bases and J by 2 bases, with 10 bases between. As DNA, the CDR3 is TGCAGCGTTGAGAGGCGGATTAACACTGAAGCTTTCTTT. Amino acids: CSVERRINTEAFF. Looking up the rest from reference TRBV29-1 and TRBJ1-1 gives the full variable domain: SAVISQKPSRDICQRGTSLTIQCQVDSQVTMMFWYRQQPGQSLTLIATANQGSEATYESGFVIDKFPISRPNLTFSTLTVSNMSPEDSSIYLCSVERRINTEAFFGQGTRLTVV.

The sample holds many counts of this clonotype. This sequence joins TRBV4-2 and TRBJ2-7; D may be TRBD2 (7 bases). Trimming took 4 bases from V and 5 from J, leaving 15 bases between them. This CDR3 region has 14 residues. CDR1 and CDR2 (germline): LGHNA, YNFKEQ. The CDR3 sequence is CASSPRGGDNEQYF. DNA for the CDR3: TGTGCCAGCAGCCCCCGGGGAGGGGACAACGAGCAGTACTTC.

This chain uses TRBV14 with TRBJ1-3; D unclear. Per the germline V gene, CDR1 is SGHDN and CDR2 is FVKESK. The CDR3 spans 16 residues. Trimming pared 3 bases from V and 1 base from J, leaving 13 bases between. The CDR3 DNA reads as TGTGCCAGCAGCCACGGGGTAGGGCCTTCTGGAAACACCATATATTTT. It specifies CASSHGVGPSGNTIYF.

This clonotype occurred many times. This rearrangement joins TRBV4-1 to TRBJ2-1; D perhaps matches TRBD2 (5 bases). Trimming pared 4 bases from V and 9 bases from J, leaving 13 bases between. The CDR3 extends over 13 amino acids. Looked up from germline, CDR1 is MGHRA and CDR2 is YSYEKL. Here the CDR3 DNA reads TGCGCCAGCAGCCCGCTTCCGGACTTTGAGCAGTTCTTC. It encodes CASSPLPDFEQFF.

This clonotype appeared many times. This chain links TRBV27 with TRBJ2-7, with D possibly matching TRBD2 (5 bases). Trimming stripped 2 bases from V and 0 bases from J, with 8 bases between. The CDR3 runs 14 residues. Per the germline V gene, CDR1 is MNHEY and CDR2 is SMNVEV (reference sequence). The CDR3 sequence: CASSLIARSYEQYF. CDR3 in DNA: TGTGCCAGCAGTTTAATAGCGCGCTCCTACGAGCAGTACTTC.

This clonotype occurred a few times. The V gene is TRBV9, the J gene TRBJ2-7; TRBD1 aligns across 11 bases. Germline CDR1 is SGDLS and CDR2 is YYNGEE. Unmatched junction bases numbered 6, after V lost 4 bases and J lost 3 bases. The CDR3 spans 15 residues. In DNA, the CDR3 is TGTGCCAGCAGCTCTTACGGGACAGGGGGCTACGAGCAGTACTTC. Its protein product is CASSSYGTGGYEQYF.

This clonotype was observed at least ten times. The rearrangement joins TRBV29-1 to TRBJ1-2, with 10 bases that match TRBD1. V lost 1 base to trimming and J lost 4 bases; unmatched junction nucleotides: 0. This CDR3 has 13 amino acids. Germline loops: CDR1 SQVTM, CDR2 ANQGSEA. CDR3 nucleotides: TGCAGCGTTGAAGGACAGGGGGCCTATGGCTACACCTTC. Translation: CSVEGQGAYGYTF.

This clonotype showed up just a few times. V and J are TRBV25-1 and TRBJ2-5; the match to TRBD2 covers 9 bases. The CDR3 is 16 residues long. In germline, CDR1 is MGHDK, CDR2 SYGVNS. The trim removed 6 bases at V and 2 bases at J, leaving 10 bases unmatched. DNA of the CDR3: TGTGCCAGCAGGCATCCTAGCGGGACAACGCAAGAGACCCAGTACTTC. This sequence encodes CASRHPSGTTQETQYF.

This clonotype has a handful of counts. This rearrangement joins TRBV4-3 to TRBJ2-1; D may match TRBD1 or TRBD2 (6 bases each). Trimming stripped 1 base from V and 5 bases from J, with 15 bases between. This CDR3 is 16 amino acids long. CDR1 is LGHNA and CDR2 is YSLEER in the germline V gene. As DNA, the CDR3 is TGCGCCAGCAGCCAAGTTTCGCCCGGGGGCCACAATGAGCAGTTCTTC. Translating gives CASSQVSPGGHNEQFF.

This clonotype has just a few counts. The chain combines TRBV19 with TRBJ2-5; the D gene is possibly TRBD2 (5 bases). Trimming took off 3 bases at V and 5 bases at J, with 10 bases between the two ends. Germline CDR1 and CDR2: LNHDA and SQIVND (reference sequence). The CDR3 runs 13 residues. The CDR3 sequence is CASSIGREETQYF. The CDR3 region has the DNA TGTGCCAGTAGTATCGGTAGGGAGGAGACCCAGTACTTC.

This clonotype was found many times. The genes are TRBV20-1 and TRBJ2-1, with 10 bases lining up with TRBD2. This CDR3 is 17 amino acids long. The germline V gene encodes CDR1 DFQATT and CDR2 SNEGSKA (reference sequence). Trimming at V came to 1 base and at J to 5 bases, leaving 11 bases not matched to a gene. CDR3 sequence reads: CSARAYPGLAIHNEQFF. The CDR3 DNA sequence: TGCAGTGCTAGAGCATATCCGGGACTAGCGATCCACAATGAGCAGTTCTTC.

J is TRBJ1-1 and V is TRBV21-1; the D call in the table, TRBD1, was not verified against the DNA. TRBV21-1 is a documented pseudogene. This CDR3 is 14 amino acids long. In DNA, the CDR3 is TGTGCCAGCAGCCGCCGGGTCGCTAACACTGAAGCTTTCTTT. It is translated as CASSRRVANTEAFF.

This clonotype came up many times. The V call is TRBV12-3 or TRBV12-4, the J call TRBJ1-2; the D is unclear. V gave up 4 bases and J gave up 4 bases, with 10 bases separating them. The CDR3 extends over 13 amino acids. Written as DNA, the CDR3 is TGTGCCAGCAGTTGGTCGTACAGCTATGGCTACACCTTC. This gives the protein CASSWSYSYGYTF.

This clonotype was seen many times. The CDR3 DNA sequence: TGTGCCAGCAGCCGAGGGACTAGCTCCTCCTACGAGCAGTACTTC. Translation gives CASSRGTSSSYEQYF. The V call is TRBV11-2, the J call TRBJ2-7, with 9 bases lining up with TRBD2. Germline V lookup: CDR1 SGHAT, CDR2 FQNNGV. This CDR3 comprises 15 residues. V was pared by 5 bases and J by 0 bases, with 5 bases of the junction left unmatched. The full variable domain, its missing parts supplied by reference TRBV11-2 and TRBJ2-7, is EAGVAQSPRYKIIEKRQSVAFWCNPISGHATLYWYQQILGQGPKLLIQFQNNGVVDDSQLPKDRFSAERLKGVDSTLKIQPAKLEDSAVYLCASSRGTSSSYEQYFGPGTRLTVT.